The rows below give T cell receptor beta chains drawn from one sample of a study of cytomegalovirus exposure and HLA in healthy donors. TCRdb keeps only in-frame clones here, not all; method: immunoSEQ multiplex PCR. The sample contains approximately 65,000 clones, approximately 70% of which appear only once. Material: PBMCs. The receptors stem from a man aged 35 to 55 in good health and CMV-seropositive. Both conserved end residues are part of each CDR3. The D gene is left open where the match is weak. Size values are once, few and many counts, or a class for expanded clones, and some rows have none.

v_gene: TRBV7-9; d_gene: TRBD2; j_gene: TRBJ2-5; abundance: .; CDR3aa: CASSLLLAGETQYF; CDR3nt: TGTGCCAGCAGCTTATTGCTAGCGGGGGAGACCCAGTACTTC
v_gene: TRBV7-2; d_gene: .; j_gene: TRBJ2-1; abundance: .; CDR3aa: CASSVSRGEQFF; CDR3nt: TGTGCCAGCAGCGTTAGCCGCGGTGAGCAGTTCTTC
v_gene: TRBV14; d_gene: .; j_gene: TRBJ2-3; abundance: .; CDR3aa: CASGRQDTQYF; CDR3nt: TGTGCCAGCGGCCGACAGGATACGCAGTATTTT
v_gene: TRBV30; d_gene: .; j_gene: TRBJ2-6; abundance: few; CDR3aa: CAWSVILAGANVLTF; CDR3nt: TGTGCCTGGAGTGTGATCTTAGCCGGGGCCAACGTCCTGACTTTC
v_gene: TRBV9; d_gene: TRBD1; j_gene: TRBJ2-3; abundance: .; CDR3aa: CATSPGQGADTQYF; CDR3nt: TGTGCTACCAGTCCGGGACAGGGGGCAGATACGCAGTATTTT
v_gene: TRBV5-5; d_gene: .; j_gene: TRBJ2-7; abundance: .; CDR3aa: CASSFGGYEQYF; CDR3nt: TGTGCCAGCAGCTTCGGCGGCTACGAGCAGTACTTC
v_gene: TRBV10-3; d_gene: TRBD2; j_gene: TRBJ2-3; abundance: .; CDR3aa: CAISGLAGRGTDTQYF; CDR3nt: TGTGCCATCAGTGGACTAGCGGGGCGGGGCACAGATACGCAGTATTTT
v_gene: TRBV6-5; d_gene: TRBD1; j_gene: TRBJ2-7; abundance: .; CDR3aa: CASRKDRSSYEQYF; CDR3nt: TGTGCCAGCAGGAAGGACAGGAGCTCCTACGAGCAGTACTTC
v_gene: TRBV5-1; d_gene: TRBD1; j_gene: TRBJ2-5; abundance: .; CDR3aa: CASSFGDRGIIETQYF; CDR3nt: TGCGCCAGCAGCTTTGGGGACAGGGGTATTATAGAGACCCAGTACTTC
v_gene: TRBV11-2; d_gene: TRBD2; j_gene: TRBJ2-4; abundance: .; CDR3aa: CASTPGRVLTKNIQYF; CDR3nt: TGTGCCAGCACCCCAGGGAGGGTTTTAACCAAAAACATTCAGTACTTC
v_gene: TRBV5-8; d_gene: .; j_gene: TRBJ2-5; abundance: few; CDR3aa: CASSIYYGTNQETQYF; CDR3nt: TGTGCCAGCAGCATCTACTACGGGACAAACCAAGAGACCCAGTACTTC
v_gene: TRBV5-4; d_gene: TRBD1; j_gene: TRBJ2-1; abundance: .; CDR3aa: CASSMSGTGEIDEQFF; CDR3nt: TGTGCCAGCAGCATGTCCGGGACAGGGGAAATCGATGAGCAGTTCTTC
v_gene: TRBV25-1; d_gene: TRBD1; j_gene: TRBJ2-5; abundance: .; CDR3aa: CASISGGAEETQYF; CDR3nt: TGTGCCAGCATTTCAGGGGGCGCGGAGGAGACCCAGTACTTC
v_gene: TRBV9; d_gene: .; j_gene: TRBJ2-7; abundance: .; CDR3aa: CASSVDASIDEQYF; CDR3nt: TGTGCCAGCAGCGTAGATGCTAGCATCGACGAGCAGTACTTC
v_gene: TRBV2; d_gene: .; j_gene: TRBJ2-5; abundance: .; CDR3aa: CASSPGETQYF; CDR3nt: TGTGCCAGCAGTCCAGGGGAGACCCAGTACTTC
v_gene: TRBV6-5; d_gene: .; j_gene: TRBJ1-5; abundance: few; CDR3aa: CASSGEGQPQHF; CDR3nt: TGTGCCAGCAGTGGGGAGGGTCAGCCCCAGCATTTT
v_gene: TRBV7-2; d_gene: TRBD2; j_gene: TRBJ2-1; abundance: .; CDR3aa: CASSKPSGGSAEQFF; CDR3nt: TGTGCCAGCAGTAAACCTAGCGGGGGGTCCGCTGAGCAGTTCTTC
v_gene: TRBV6-5; d_gene: .; j_gene: TRBJ1-6; abundance: .; CDR3aa: CASRGRENSPLHF; CDR3nt: TGTGCCAGCAGAGGACGGGAGAATTCCCCCCTCCACTTT
v_gene: TRBV7-9; d_gene: .; j_gene: TRBJ1-5; abundance: few; CDR3aa: CSSSSTDTGKGNQPQHF; CDR3nt: TGTTCCAGCAGCTCCACTGATACAGGGAAGGGCAATCAGCCCCAGCATTTT
v_gene: TRBV27; d_gene: .; j_gene: TRBJ2-3; abundance: .; CDR3aa: CASSYLDTQYF; CDR3nt: TGTGCCAGCAGTTATCTGGATACGCAGTATTTT
v_gene: TRBV4-3; d_gene: .; j_gene: TRBJ2-7; abundance: .; CDR3aa: CASSQAGSGAYEQYF; CDR3nt: TGCGCCAGCAGCCAAGCAGGGTCGGGTGCATACGAGCAGTACTTC
v_gene: TRBV6-6; d_gene: .; j_gene: TRBJ1-2; abundance: .; CDR3aa: CASSYHREDYGYTF; CDR3nt: TGTGCCAGCAGTTACCATCGGGAGGACTATGGCTACACCTTC
v_gene: TRBV30; d_gene: TRBD1; j_gene: TRBJ1-5; abundance: .; CDR3aa: CACLPGGRGSNQPQHF; CDR3nt: TGTGCCTGCCTGCCCGGGGGCAGGGGGAGCAATCAGCCCCAGCATTTT
v_gene: TRBV2; d_gene: .; j_gene: TRBJ2-3; abundance: few; CDR3aa: CASSVDSPSTDTQYF; CDR3nt: TGTGCCAGCAGTGTGGACAGCCCAAGCACAGATACGCAGTATTTT
v_gene: TRBV7-7; d_gene: TRBD2; j_gene: TRBJ2-1; abundance: .; CDR3aa: CASSKQGLAGDNEQFF; CDR3nt: TGTGCTAGCAGCAAACAGGGACTAGCGGGGGACAATGAGCAGTTCTTC
v_gene: TRBV7-3; d_gene: TRBD2; j_gene: TRBJ2-7; abundance: .; CDR3aa: CASSPIAGDQYEQYF; CDR3nt: TGTGCCAGCAGCCCAATAGCGGGAGATCAGTACGAGCAGTACTTC
v_gene: TRBV9; d_gene: TRBD2; j_gene: TRBJ2-3; abundance: .; CDR3aa: CASSATSGGAGDTQYF; CDR3nt: TGTGCCAGCAGCGCTACTAGCGGGGGGGCGGGAGATACGCAGTATTTT
v_gene: TRBV7-6; d_gene: .; j_gene: TRBJ1-5; abundance: .; CDR3aa: CASSSQGDSNQPQHF; CDR3nt: TGTGCCAGCAGCTCACAGGGTGATAGCAATCAGCCCCAGCATTTT
v_gene: TRBV2; d_gene: .; j_gene: TRBJ1-1; abundance: .; CDR3aa: CASKDIISTEAFF; CDR3nt: TGTGCCAGCAAGGACATAATTAGCACTGAAGCTTTCTTT
v_gene: TRBV4-2; d_gene: .; j_gene: TRBJ1-3; abundance: .; CDR3aa: CASSQDRGRGISGNTIYF; CDR3nt: TGTGCCAGCAGCCAAGATCGGGGCCGCGGGATCTCTGGAAACACCATATATTTT
v_gene: TRBV4-3; d_gene: .; j_gene: TRBJ2-7; abundance: once; CDR3aa: CASSQTRTGISYEQYF; CDR3nt: TGCGCCAGCAGCCAGACGAGAACCGGGATCTCCTACGAGCAGTACTTC
v_gene: TRBV5-1; d_gene: TRBD2; j_gene: TRBJ2-7; abundance: .; CDR3aa: CASTDRLAGDEQYF; CDR3nt: TGCGCCAGCACCGACCGACTAGCGGGAGACGAGCAGTACTTC
v_gene: TRBV7-6; d_gene: TRBD1; j_gene: TRBJ2-7; abundance: .; CDR3aa: CASSSSGTGATRQYF; CDR3nt: TGTGCCAGCAGCTCCTCCGGGACAGGAGCTACGAGGCAGTACTTC
v_gene: TRBV2; d_gene: TRBD1; j_gene: TRBJ2-4; abundance: .; CDR3aa: CASSGYVGTGEDIQYF; CDR3nt: TGTGCCAGCAGTGGTTATGTGGGGACAGGGGAAGACATTCAGTACTTC
v_gene: TRBV7-2; d_gene: TRBD2; j_gene: TRBJ2-3; abundance: .; CDR3aa: CASSSQRGGRETQYF; CDR3nt: TGTGCCAGCAGCTCACAGCGGGGGGGGCGGGAAACGCAGTATTTT
v_gene: TRBV5-4; d_gene: TRBD2; j_gene: TRBJ2-2; abundance: once; CDR3aa: CASGAGGDGELFF; CDR3nt: TGTGCCAGCGGCGCGGGAGGGGACGGGGAGCTGTTTTTT
v_gene: TRBV28; d_gene: TRBD2; j_gene: TRBJ2-7; abundance: few; CDR3aa: CASSLGLAVYEQYF; CDR3nt: TGTGCCAGCAGTTTAGGACTAGCAGTCTACGAGCAGTACTTC
v_gene: TRBV21-1; d_gene: .; j_gene: TRBJ2-5; abundance: .; CDR3aa: CASSKAAGVAGGQETQYF; CDR3nt: TGTGCCAGCAGCAAAGCCGCAGGCGTAGCGGGGGGTCAAGAGACCCAGTACTTC
v_gene: TRBV29-1; d_gene: .; j_gene: TRBJ1-1; abundance: .; CDR3aa: CSVYRGMSTEAFF; CDR3nt: TGCAGCGTTTACAGAGGGATGAGCACTGAAGCTTTCTTT
v_gene: TRBV19; d_gene: .; j_gene: TRBJ1-4; abundance: few; CDR3aa: CASSSRGGEKLFF; CDR3nt: TGTGCCAGTAGTTCCCGGGGAGGCGAAAAACTGTTTTTT